This T cell receptor beta chain is from a study of cytomegalovirus exposure and HLA in healthy donors. Broader study findings: In an earlier analysis, about 87% or about 30%: the productive usage of most TCR beta V segments.

Primers included in the PCR were 60 Vbeta and 13 Jbeta primers. The protocol was immunoSEQ multiplex PCR, while the TCRdb copy is restricted to in-frame clones and leaves out a portion. The sample has 100,000 to 150,000 clones; under 90% are singletons. Donors had nominal health at sampling but likely had unrecorded immune exposures. Concerning this clone itself: Its antigen remains unidentified.

Germline values: CDR1 SGHVS, CDR2 FQNEAQ. The CDR3 has 14 amino acids. The V and J ends lost 3 bases and 2 bases respectively, with 8 bases between them. The specimen was PBMCs. The chain combines TRBV7-8 with TRBJ1-3; tentatively, D is TRBD1 (5 bases). This receptor was taken from a middle-aged woman in good health and CMV-seronegative. The CDR3 here is CASSLGGAGNTIYF. The DNA of the CDR3 is TGTGCCAGCAGCTTGGGGGGGGCTGGAAACACCATATATTTT.